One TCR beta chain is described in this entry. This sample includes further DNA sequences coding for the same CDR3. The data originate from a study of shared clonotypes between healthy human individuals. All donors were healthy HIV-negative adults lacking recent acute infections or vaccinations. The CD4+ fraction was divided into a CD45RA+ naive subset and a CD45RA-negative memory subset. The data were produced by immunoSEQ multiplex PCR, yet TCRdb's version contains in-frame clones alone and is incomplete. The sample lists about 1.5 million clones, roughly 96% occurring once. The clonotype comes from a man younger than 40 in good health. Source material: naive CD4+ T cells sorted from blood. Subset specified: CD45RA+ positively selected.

This chain's CDR3 is CASSLGLAGEQYF. The CDR3 bases are TGTGCCAGCAGCTTAGGGCTAGCGGGCGAGCAGTACTTC. The V and J genes are TRBV11-3 and TRBJ2-7; 8 positions agree with TRBD2. V lost 1 base, J lost 6 bases, and 2 bases stayed unmatched. This CDR3 spans 13 amino acids. The germline V gene has CDR1 SGHNT and CDR2 YENEEA.